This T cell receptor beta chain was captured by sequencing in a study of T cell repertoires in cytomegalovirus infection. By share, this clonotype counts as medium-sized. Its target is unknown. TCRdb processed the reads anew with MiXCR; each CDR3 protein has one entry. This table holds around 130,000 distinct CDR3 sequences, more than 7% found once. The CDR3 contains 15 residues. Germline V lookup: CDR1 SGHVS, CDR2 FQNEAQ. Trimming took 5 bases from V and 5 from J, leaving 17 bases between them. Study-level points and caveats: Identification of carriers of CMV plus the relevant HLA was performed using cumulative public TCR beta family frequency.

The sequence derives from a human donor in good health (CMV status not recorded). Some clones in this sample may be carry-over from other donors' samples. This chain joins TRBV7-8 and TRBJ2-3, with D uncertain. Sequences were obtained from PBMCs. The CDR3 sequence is CASSLTGSLGDTQYF. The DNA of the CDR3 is TGTGCCAGCAGCCTCACCGGGTCCCTGGGAGATACGCAGTATTTT. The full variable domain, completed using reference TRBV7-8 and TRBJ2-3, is GAGVSQSPRYKVAKRGQDVALRCDPISGHVSLFWYQQALGQGPEFLTYFQNEAQLDKSGLPSDRFFAERPEGSVSTLKIQRTQQEDSAVYLCASSLTGSLGDTQYFGPGTRLTVL.